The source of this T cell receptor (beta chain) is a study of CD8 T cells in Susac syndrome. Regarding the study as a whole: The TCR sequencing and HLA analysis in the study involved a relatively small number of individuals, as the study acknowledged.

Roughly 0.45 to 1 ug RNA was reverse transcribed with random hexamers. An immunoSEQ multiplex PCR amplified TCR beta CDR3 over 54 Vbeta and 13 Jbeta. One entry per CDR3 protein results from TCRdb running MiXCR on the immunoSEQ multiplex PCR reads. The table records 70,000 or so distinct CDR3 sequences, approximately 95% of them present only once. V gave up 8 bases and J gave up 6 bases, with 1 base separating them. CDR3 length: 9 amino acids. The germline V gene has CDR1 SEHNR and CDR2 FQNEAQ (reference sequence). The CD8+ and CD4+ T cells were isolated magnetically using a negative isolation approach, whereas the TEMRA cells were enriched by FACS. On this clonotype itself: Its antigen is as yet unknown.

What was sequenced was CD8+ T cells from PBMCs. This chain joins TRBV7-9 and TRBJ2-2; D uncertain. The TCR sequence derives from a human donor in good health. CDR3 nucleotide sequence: TGTGCCAGCTCCGGGGAGCTGTTTTTT. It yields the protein CASSGELFF.